Listed below are T cell receptor beta chains from one sample, sequenced in a study of OX40 agonist ivuxolimab in advanced cancers. Sequenced by immunoSEQ multiplex PCR; TCRdb stores in-frame clones only, minus some. The sample carries 55,000 to 85,000 clones, roughly nine tenths recorded once. The input for sequencing was CD4+ or CD8+ T cells sorted from blood, taken in a trial of the OX40 agonist ivuxolimab. Receptors were obtained from an adult with an advanced solid tumor such as melanoma, head and neck, liver or kidney cancer. The CDR3 runs from the conserved cysteine through the conserved F or W. Each record gives: V gene, clone size, D gene, J gene, CDR3 DNA, CDR3 protein. A D gene is named only where the DNA matches it firmly. Clone size is stated in some rows and not others, as once, few, many or a class when expanded.

V gene: TRBV13
clone size: NA
D gene: TRBD1
J gene: TRBJ1-1
CDR3 DNA: TGTGCCAGCAGCGGCCAGGGGGCAGGTACTGAAGCTTTCTTT
CDR3 protein: CASSGQGAGTEAFF

V gene: TRBV7-9
clone size: once
D gene: NA
J gene: TRBJ1-3
CDR3 DNA: TGTGCCAGCAGCTGGATTACTGCGAACGGAAACACCATATATTTT
CDR3 protein: CASSWITANGNTIYF

V gene: TRBV6-5
clone size: NA
D gene: TRBD1
J gene: TRBJ1-2
CDR3 DNA: TGTGCCAGCAGTTACGGTGGGACAGGCTCTTTGTATGGCTACACCTTC
CDR3 protein: CASSYGGTGSLYGYTF

V gene: TRBV7-9
clone size: NA
D gene: NA
J gene: TRBJ1-5
CDR3 DNA: TGTGCCAGCAGCTTGTGGGTCAATCAGCCCCAGCATTTT
CDR3 protein: CASSLWVNQPQHF

V gene: TRBV7-9
clone size: NA
D gene: TRBD1
J gene: TRBJ1-2
CDR3 DNA: TGTGCCAGCAGCGTGGACAGGGGAAAAGGCTATGGCTACACCTTC
CDR3 protein: CASSVDRGKGYGYTF

V gene: TRBV11-2
clone size: once
D gene: NA
J gene: TRBJ1-5
CDR3 DNA: TGTGCCAGCAGCTTAATAGGGGGGACCAATCAGCCCCAGCATTTT
CDR3 protein: CASSLIGGTNQPQHF

V gene: TRBV7-9
clone size: NA
D gene: NA
J gene: TRBJ2-2
CDR3 DNA: TGTGCCAGCAGCTTATCCCCCCGGGACACTCGTAACACCGGGGAGCTGTTTTTT
CDR3 protein: CASSLSPRDTRNTGELFF

V gene: TRBV14
clone size: few
D gene: NA
J gene: TRBJ1-2
CDR3 DNA: TGTGCCAGCAGCCAAGGATTGGGCGGAATGAACTATGGCTACACCTTC
CDR3 protein: CASSQGLGGMNYGYTF

V gene: TRBV6-5
clone size: NA
D gene: NA
J gene: TRBJ2-2
CDR3 DNA: TGTGCCAGCAGACACCAACAGTTCACCGGGGAGCTGTTTTTT
CDR3 protein: CASRHQQFTGELFF

V gene: TRBV4-3
clone size: NA
D gene: TRBD1
J gene: TRBJ1-2
CDR3 DNA: TGCGCCAGCAGCCAACTCACAGGGGGCGATGGCTACACCTTC
CDR3 protein: CASSQLTGGDGYTF

V gene: TRBV14
clone size: NA
D gene: NA
J gene: TRBJ2-6
CDR3 DNA: TGTGCCAGCCATCCGGTCGGTCCACTCGGGGGGGCCAACGTCCTGACTTTC
CDR3 protein: CASHPVGPLGGANVLTF

V gene: TRBV5-5
clone size: NA
D gene: NA
J gene: TRBJ1-5
CDR3 DNA: TGTGCCAGCAGCCGGGAGAGTAGCAATCAGCCCCAGCATTTT
CDR3 protein: CASSRESSNQPQHF

V gene: TRBV7-9
clone size: NA
D gene: NA
J gene: TRBJ1-3
CDR3 DNA: TGTGCCAGCATCTTACCCCAGGGACTCTTCTCTGGAAACACCATATATTTT
CDR3 protein: CASILPQGLFSGNTIYF

V gene: TRBV6-1
clone size: NA
D gene: NA
J gene: TRBJ2-4
CDR3 DNA: TGTGCCAGCGGGGGGGCGACTGATCAGTACTTC
CDR3 protein: CASGGATDQYF

V gene: TRBV6-1
clone size: NA
D gene: NA
J gene: TRBJ2-2
CDR3 DNA: TGTGCCAGCAGTGAACCAGGAGACAGCGGGGAGCTGTTTTTT
CDR3 protein: CASSEPGDSGELFF

V gene: TRBV6-1
clone size: NA
D gene: NA
J gene: TRBJ2-7
CDR3 DNA: TGTGCCAGCAGAGCAACAGGGACCCGATTCTACGAGCAGTACTTC
CDR3 protein: CASRATGTRFYEQYF

V gene: TRBV19
clone size: NA
D gene: TRBD1
J gene: TRBJ1-5
CDR3 DNA: TGTGCCAGTAGTATTGACAGGGGGATTTATAGCAATCAGCCCCAGCATTTT
CDR3 protein: CASSIDRGIYSNQPQHF

V gene: TRBV27
clone size: NA
D gene: TRBD2
J gene: TRBJ2-3
CDR3 DNA: TGTGCCAGCAGTTTAGGTGTCGGGGGGGCCCCGGGAGATACGCAGTATTTT
CDR3 protein: CASSLGVGGAPGDTQYF

V gene: TRBV27
clone size: few
D gene: NA
J gene: TRBJ1-2
CDR3 DNA: TGTGCCAGCAGTGTGGGTCCTAACTATGGCTACACCTTC
CDR3 protein: CASSVGPNYGYTF

V gene: TRBV6-1
clone size: NA
D gene: TRBD1
J gene: TRBJ1-2
CDR3 DNA: TGTGCCAGCAGTGAAGCTAGGGGGCTCGGCTATGGCTACACCTTC
CDR3 protein: CASSEARGLGYGYTF

V gene: TRBV7-9
clone size: few
D gene: NA
J gene: TRBJ2-5
CDR3 DNA: TGTGCCAGCAGCTTAGGATTGGGGGAACGCGGAGAGACCCAGTACTTC
CDR3 protein: CASSLGLGERGETQYF

V gene: TRBV13
clone size: NA
D gene: NA
J gene: TRBJ2-3
CDR3 DNA: TGTGCCAGCAGCCCCCAAGCCCCGGTCCCTGGCACAGATACGCAGTATTTT
CDR3 protein: CASSPQAPVPGTDTQYF

V gene: TRBV5-6
clone size: NA
D gene: NA
J gene: TRBJ2-7
CDR3 DNA: TGTGCCAGCAGCTTGGGGGGCAGAGGCTTTATTTACGAGCAGTACTTC
CDR3 protein: CASSLGGRGFIYEQYF

V gene: TRBV7-2
clone size: NA
D gene: NA
J gene: TRBJ2-7
CDR3 DNA: TGTGCCAGCAGCACGTACTACGAGCAGTACTTC
CDR3 protein: CASSTYYEQYF

V gene: TRBV13
clone size: NA
D gene: NA
J gene: TRBJ2-5
CDR3 DNA: TGTGCCAGCAGCCTACAAGAGACCCAGTACTTC
CDR3 protein: CASSLQETQYF

V gene: TRBV9
clone size: NA
D gene: NA
J gene: TRBJ2-6
CDR3 DNA: TGTGCCAGCAGCGTAGAGTCGGCGGGGCCTGGGGCCAACGTCCTGACTTTC
CDR3 protein: CASSVESAGPGANVLTF

V gene: TRBV6-5
clone size: once
D gene: NA
J gene: TRBJ2-7
CDR3 DNA: TGTGCCAGCAGTTCCTACTCCTACGAGCAGTACTTC
CDR3 protein: CASSSYSYEQYF

V gene: TRBV9
clone size: NA
D gene: NA
J gene: TRBJ2-2
CDR3 DNA: TGTGCCAGCAGCGTAGCTATCGGGGAGCTGTTTTTT
CDR3 protein: CASSVAIGELFF

V gene: TRBV2
clone size: NA
D gene: NA
J gene: TRBJ1-1
CDR3 DNA: TGTGCCAGCAGACACAGGGACATGAACACTGAAGCTTTCTTT
CDR3 protein: CASRHRDMNTEAFF

V gene: TRBV7-8
clone size: once
D gene: NA
J gene: TRBJ2-5
CDR3 DNA: TGTGCCAGCAGACCCCGTTTCACCCTGGTAGAGACCCAGTACTTC
CDR3 protein: CASRPRFTLVETQYF

V gene: TRBV4-3
clone size: NA
D gene: NA
J gene: TRBJ2-1
CDR3 DNA: TGCGCCAGCAGCCCCGAGGGGGATCTCTCCTACAATGAGCAGTTCTTC
CDR3 protein: CASSPEGDLSYNEQFF

V gene: TRBV11-2
clone size: NA
D gene: NA
J gene: TRBJ1-2
CDR3 DNA: TGTGCCAGCAGCATGACAGAGAACTATGGCTACACCTTC
CDR3 protein: CASSMTENYGYTF

V gene: TRBV4-1
clone size: NA
D gene: TRBD1
J gene: TRBJ2-7
CDR3 DNA: TGCGCCAGCAGCCAAGATGGACAGGGGGCTGACGAGCAGTACTTC
CDR3 protein: CASSQDGQGADEQYF